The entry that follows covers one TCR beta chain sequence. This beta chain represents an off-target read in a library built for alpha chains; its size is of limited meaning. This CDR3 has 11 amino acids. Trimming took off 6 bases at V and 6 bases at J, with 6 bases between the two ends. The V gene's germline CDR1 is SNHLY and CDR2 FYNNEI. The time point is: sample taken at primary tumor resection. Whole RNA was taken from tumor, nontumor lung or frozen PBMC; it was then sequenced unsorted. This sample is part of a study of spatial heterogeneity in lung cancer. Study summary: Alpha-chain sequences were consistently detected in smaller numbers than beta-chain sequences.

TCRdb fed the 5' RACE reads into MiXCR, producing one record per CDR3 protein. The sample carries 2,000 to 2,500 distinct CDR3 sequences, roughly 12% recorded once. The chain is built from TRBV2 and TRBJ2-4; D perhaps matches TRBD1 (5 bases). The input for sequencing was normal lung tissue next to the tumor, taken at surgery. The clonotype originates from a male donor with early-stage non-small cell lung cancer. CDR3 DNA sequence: TGTGCCAGCAGAAGGGGAAACATTCAGTACTTC. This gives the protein CASRRGNIQYF.